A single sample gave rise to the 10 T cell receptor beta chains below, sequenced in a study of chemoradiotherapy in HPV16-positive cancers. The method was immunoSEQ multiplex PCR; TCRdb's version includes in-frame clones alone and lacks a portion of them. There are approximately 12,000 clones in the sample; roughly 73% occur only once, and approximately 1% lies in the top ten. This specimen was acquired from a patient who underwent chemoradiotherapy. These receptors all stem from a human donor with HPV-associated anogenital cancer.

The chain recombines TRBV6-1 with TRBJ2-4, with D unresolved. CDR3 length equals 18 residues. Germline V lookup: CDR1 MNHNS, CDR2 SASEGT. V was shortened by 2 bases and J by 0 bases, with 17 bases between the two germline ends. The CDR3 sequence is CASSESTVPQLAKNIQYF. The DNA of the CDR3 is TGTGCCAGCAGTGAATCAACCGTTCCACAGCTAGCCAAAAACATTCAGTACTTC.

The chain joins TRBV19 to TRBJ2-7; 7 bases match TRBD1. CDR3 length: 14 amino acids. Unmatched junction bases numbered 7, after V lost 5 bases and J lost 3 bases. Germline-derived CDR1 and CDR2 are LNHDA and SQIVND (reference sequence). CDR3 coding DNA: TGTGCCAGTAGTGAGGGACAGCTGCACTACGAGCAGTACTTC. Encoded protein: CASSEGQLHYEQYF.

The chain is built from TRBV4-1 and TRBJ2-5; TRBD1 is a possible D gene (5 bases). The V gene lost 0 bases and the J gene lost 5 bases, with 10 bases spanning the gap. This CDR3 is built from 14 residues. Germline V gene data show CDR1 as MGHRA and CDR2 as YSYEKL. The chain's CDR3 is CASSQEGASETQYF. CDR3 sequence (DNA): TGCGCCAGCAGCCAAGAAGGGGCCTCGGAGACCCAGTACTTC.

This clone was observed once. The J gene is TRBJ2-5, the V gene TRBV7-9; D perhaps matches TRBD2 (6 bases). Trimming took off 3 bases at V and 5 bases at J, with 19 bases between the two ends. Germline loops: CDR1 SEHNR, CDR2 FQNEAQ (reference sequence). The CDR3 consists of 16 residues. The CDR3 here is CASSFSVDGGGETQYF. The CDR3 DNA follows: TGTGCCAGCAGCTTCTCCGTGGATGGTGGAGGGGAGACCCAGTACTTC. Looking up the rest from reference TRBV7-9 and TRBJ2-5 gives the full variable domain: DTGVSQNPRHKITKRGQNVTFRCDPISEHNRLYWYRQTLGQGPEFLTYFQNEAQLEKSRLLSDRFSAERPKGSFSTLEIQRTEQGDSAMYLCASSFSVDGGGETQYFGPGTRLLVL.

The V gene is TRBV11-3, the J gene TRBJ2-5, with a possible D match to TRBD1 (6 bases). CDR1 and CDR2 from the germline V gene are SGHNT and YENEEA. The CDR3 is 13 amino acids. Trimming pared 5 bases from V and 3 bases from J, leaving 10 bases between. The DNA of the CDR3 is TGTGCCAGCAGCACTCGGACAGAAGAGACCCAGTACTTC. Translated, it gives CASSTRTEETQYF. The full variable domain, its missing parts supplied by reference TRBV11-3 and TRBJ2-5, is EAGVVQSPRYKIIEKKQPVAFWCNPISGHNTLYWYLQNLGQGPELLIRYENEEAVDDSQLPKDRFSAERLKGVDSTLKIQPAELGDSAVYLCASSTRTEETQYFGPGTRLLVL.

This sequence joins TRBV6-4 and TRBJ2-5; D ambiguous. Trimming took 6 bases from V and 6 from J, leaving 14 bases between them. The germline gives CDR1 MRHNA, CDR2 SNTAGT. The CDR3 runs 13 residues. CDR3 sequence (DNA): TGTGCCAGCAGCCCCTGGCCCAGCAAGACCCAGTACTTC. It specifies CASSPWPSKTQYF.

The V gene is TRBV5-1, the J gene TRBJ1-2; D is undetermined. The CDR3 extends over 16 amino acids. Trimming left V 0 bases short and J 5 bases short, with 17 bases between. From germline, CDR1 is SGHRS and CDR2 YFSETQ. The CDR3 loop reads CASSLAANLFRYGYTF. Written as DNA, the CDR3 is TGCGCCAGCAGCTTGGCGGCTAATCTCTTCCGATATGGCTACACCTTC.

As DNA, the CDR3 is TGTGCCAGCAGCCAAGCGAGAAACACTGAAGCTTTCTTT. The encoded protein is CASSQARNTEAFF. J is TRBJ1-1 and V is TRBV28; D unclear. The CDR3 extends over 13 amino acids. Looked up from germline, CDR1 is MDHEN and CDR2 is SYDVKM. Trimming took 6 bases from V and 2 from J, leaving 10 bases between them.

CDR3 bases: TGTGCCAGCAGTTTTACATACAATCAAGGAGAGACCCAGTACTTC. Translation: CASSFTYNQGETQYF. The V and J genes are TRBV5-6 and TRBJ2-5; no clear D gene. Germline values: CDR1 SGHDT, CDR2 YYEEEE. The CDR3 is made up of 15 amino acids. The V end lost 5 bases, the J end lost 4 bases, and 18 bases lay between the germline ends.

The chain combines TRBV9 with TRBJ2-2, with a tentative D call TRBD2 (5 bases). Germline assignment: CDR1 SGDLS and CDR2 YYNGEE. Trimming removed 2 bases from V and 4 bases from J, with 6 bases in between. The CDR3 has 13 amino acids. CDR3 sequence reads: CASSVRGTGELFF. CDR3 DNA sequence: TGTGCCAGCAGCGTTCGGGGCACCGGGGAGCTGTTTTTT.